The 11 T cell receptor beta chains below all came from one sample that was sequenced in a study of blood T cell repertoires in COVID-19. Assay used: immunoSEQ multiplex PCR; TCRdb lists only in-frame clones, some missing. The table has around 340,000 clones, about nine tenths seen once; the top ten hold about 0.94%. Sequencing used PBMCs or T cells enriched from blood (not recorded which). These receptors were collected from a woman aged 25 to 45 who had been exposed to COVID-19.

CDR3 region: CASSTWSRGTGGGQETQYF. CDR3 nucleotides: TGTGCCAGCAGCACCTGGAGTCGAGGGACAGGGGGCGGACAAGAGACCCAGTACTTC. V is TRBV3-1 (or the pseudogene TRBV3-2) and J is TRBJ2-5; 12 bases map to TRBD1. Germline V gene lookup returns CDR1 LGHDT and CDR2 YNNKEL (reference sequence). The CDR3 loop spans 19 amino acids. V dropped 5 bases and J dropped 2; count of bases not matched to a gene: 15.

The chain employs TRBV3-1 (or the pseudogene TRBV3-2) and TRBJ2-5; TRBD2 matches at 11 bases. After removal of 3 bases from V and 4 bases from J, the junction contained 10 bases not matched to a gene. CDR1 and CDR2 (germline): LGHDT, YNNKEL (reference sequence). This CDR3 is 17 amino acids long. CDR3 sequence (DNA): TGTGCCAGCAGCCAGTTGCTAGCGGGAGGCCGGGGAGAGACCCAGTACTTC. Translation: CASSQLLAGGRGETQYF.

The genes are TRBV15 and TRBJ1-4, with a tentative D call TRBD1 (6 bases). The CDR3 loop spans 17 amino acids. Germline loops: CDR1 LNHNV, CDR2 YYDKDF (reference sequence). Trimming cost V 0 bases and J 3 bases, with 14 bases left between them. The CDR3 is CATSRESNRAANEKLFF. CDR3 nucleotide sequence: TGTGCCACCAGCAGAGAGTCAAACAGGGCAGCTAATGAAAAACTGTTTTTT.

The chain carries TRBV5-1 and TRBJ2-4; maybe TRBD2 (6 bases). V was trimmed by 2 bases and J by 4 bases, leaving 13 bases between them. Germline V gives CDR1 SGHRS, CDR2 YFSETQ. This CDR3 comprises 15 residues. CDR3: CASSFGREGKNIQYF. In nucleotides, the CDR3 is TGCGCCAGCAGCTTTGGGCGGGAAGGGAAAAACATTCAGTACTTC.

DNA of the CDR3: TGTGCCAGCAGCGTTTCGAGAGGAAGCTCCTACGAGCAGTACTTC. Translated: CASSVSRGSSYEQYF. The chain uses TRBV13 and TRBJ2-7; D gene uncertain. The germline V gene encodes CDR1 PRHDT and CDR2 FYEKMQ (reference sequence). Trimming removed 5 bases from V and 0 bases from J, with 14 bases in between. The CDR3 totals 15 residues. Full variable domain (remainder filled in from reference TRBV13 and TRBJ2-7): AAGVIQSPRHLIKEKRETATLKCYPIPRHDTVYWYQQGPGQDPQFLISFYEKMQSDKGSIPDRFSAQQFSDYHSELNMSSLELGDSALYFCASSVSRGSSYEQYFGPGTRLTVT.

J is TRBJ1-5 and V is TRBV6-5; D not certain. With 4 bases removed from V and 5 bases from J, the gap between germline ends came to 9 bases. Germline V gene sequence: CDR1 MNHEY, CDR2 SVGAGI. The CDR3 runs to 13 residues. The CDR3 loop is CASSSSEDQPQHF. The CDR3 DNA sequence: TGTGCCAGCAGTTCTTCAGAGGATCAGCCCCAGCATTTT.

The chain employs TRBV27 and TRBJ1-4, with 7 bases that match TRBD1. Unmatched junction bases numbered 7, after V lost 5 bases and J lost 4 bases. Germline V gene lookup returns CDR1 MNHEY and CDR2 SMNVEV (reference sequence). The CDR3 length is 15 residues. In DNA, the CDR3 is TGTGCCAGCAGTCCTGGGACAGTTTTTAATGAAAAACTGTTTTTT. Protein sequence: CASSPGTVFNEKLFF. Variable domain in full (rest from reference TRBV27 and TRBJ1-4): EAQVTQNPRYLITVTGKKLTVTCSQNMNHEYMSWYRQDPGLGLRQIYYSMNVEVTDKGDVPEGYKVSRKEKRNFPLILESPSPNQTSLYFCASSPGTVFNEKLFFGSGTQLSVL.

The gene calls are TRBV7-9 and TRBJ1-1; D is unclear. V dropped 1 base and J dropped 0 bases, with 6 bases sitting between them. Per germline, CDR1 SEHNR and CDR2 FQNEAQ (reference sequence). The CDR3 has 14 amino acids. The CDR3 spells CASSLGGMNTEAFF. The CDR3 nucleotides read TGTGCCAGCAGCTTAGGTGGCATGAACACTGAAGCTTTCTTT.

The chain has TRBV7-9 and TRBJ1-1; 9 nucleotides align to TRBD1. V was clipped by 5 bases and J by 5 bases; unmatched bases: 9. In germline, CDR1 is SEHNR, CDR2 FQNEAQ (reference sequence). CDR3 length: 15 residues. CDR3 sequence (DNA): TGTGCCAGCAGCGGGACAGGGATAGACAGGACTGAAGCTTTCTTT. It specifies CASSGTGIDRTEAFF.

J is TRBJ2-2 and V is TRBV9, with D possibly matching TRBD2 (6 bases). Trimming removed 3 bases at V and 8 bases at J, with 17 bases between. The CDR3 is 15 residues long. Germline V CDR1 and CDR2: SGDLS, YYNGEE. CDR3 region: CASSDRLDVGGELFF. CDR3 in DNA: TGTGCCAGCAGCGACAGACTAGACGTGGGGGGGGAGCTGTTTTTT.

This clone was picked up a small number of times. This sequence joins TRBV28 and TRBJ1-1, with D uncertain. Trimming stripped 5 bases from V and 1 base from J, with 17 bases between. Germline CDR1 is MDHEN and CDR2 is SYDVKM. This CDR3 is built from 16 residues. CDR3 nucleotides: TGTGCCAGCAGTGCCCTCCCCATTCGGAGGAACACTGAAGCTTTCTTT. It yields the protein CASSALPIRRNTEAFF.